This TCR beta chain originates from a study of T-cell memory formation after mild COVID-19. This clonotype came up a few times. Its target is unknown. Regarding the study as a whole: Largely, contracting CD4+ clones fell within CM and EM, and contracting CD8+ clones within EMRA. A balance of CD4 and CD8 characterized clones contracting day 15 to 85, whereas later expanders leaned CD4+.

CDR1 is SGHRS and CDR2 is YFSETQ in the germline V gene. V was trimmed by 0 bases and J by 1 base, leaving 10 bases between them. The CDR3 extends over 15 amino acids. Researchers used 5'RACE with constant-segment primers to make TCR alpha and TCR beta cDNA libraries that carry sample barcodes and UMIs. In TCRdb, the 5' RACE reads were re-called with MiXCR into one record per CDR3 protein. The top ten hold about a fifth of the sample, which has 250,000 to 350,000 distinct CDR3 sequences, roughly 15% seen once. The TCR originated in a man aged 18 to 30 who had mild COVID-19 (a few samples of this study predate the infection). Cell type and time point are not known. The specimen was PBMCs or a T cell subset sorted from them (not recorded which). V gene TRBV5-1 combines with J gene TRBJ1-1; tentative D call: TRBD1 (5 bases). The CDR3 DNA follows: TGCGCCAGCAGCTTGGCCCAGCAGGGGAACACTGAAGCTTTCTTT. Its translation is CASSLAQQGNTEAFF.